This T cell receptor (beta chain) was captured by sequencing in a study of T-cell memory formation after mild COVID-19 listed by TCRdb under 2021. As for the study more broadly: TCR sequence clusters from the two donors were found to be largely donor specific. T-cell clones expanding and contracting after mild COVID-19 in a couple of donors were tracked by longitudinal TCRalpha and TCRbeta repertoire sequencing. The cohort was made up of two young adult volunteers, one female and one male, who were previously healthy. On the study overall, not on this receptor specifically: SARS-CoV-2 specificity was not confirmed for the second-wave clones peaking on day 37. The study included only two mild cases, and larger cohorts that include severe cases with pre-infection samples were judged to be necessary. Clones that contracted from day 15 to 85 showed balanced CD4/CD8 phenotypes, whereas a second wave of clones that expanded from day 15 to 37 leaned towards CD4+. Some responding clones were detected in pre-infection memory, which suggested that pre-existing cross-reactive memory T cells had joined the SARS-CoV-2 response. Contracting CD4+ clones appeared mostly in the CM and EM memory subsets, whereas CD8+ clones were enriched in EMRA.

The data were produced on an Illumina NovaSeq 6000. cDNA libraries for TCRalpha and TCRbeta were prepared by 5'RACE using constant-segment primers, with sample barcodes and unique molecular identifiers added. RNA was extracted from every sample with Trizol reagent. The libraries were amplified in two PCR steps, and the second step added a second sample barcode and Illumina TruSeq adapters. Sequencing of libraries was performed on an Illumina NovaSeq with 2 x 150 bp paired-end reads. Per the original workflow: The reads were demultiplexed and collapsed into UMI-guided consensus sequences using migec v1.2.7. Using mixcr v2.1.11, the UMI consensuses were aligned to TRA and TRB V and J templates and assembled into clonotypes. Expanded or contracted clonotypes were those called significant by both edgeR and NoisET, with noise models trained on biological replicates. For edgeR calls, the cutoffs were a false discovery rate-adjusted p below 0.01 and a log2 fold-change threshold of 1. As an exploratory analysis of dynamics, PCA with hierarchical clustering was applied to max-normalized trajectories of the 1000 most abundant clonotypes. Each responding clone was given a CD4 or CD8 phenotype based on the CD4+ and CD8+ repertoires, which had been sequenced separately. Through fastp at Q25 and MiXCR, TCRdb rebuilt clones from the public reads, retaining in-frame beta chains. Each entry is one CDR3 protein sequence, shown with its most common DNA and genes. These V and J calls derive from TCRdb rather than the authors' analysis. This sample is represented by about 560,000 distinct CDR3 sequences; around 15% of them were singletons. The top ten constitute around 8.1% of the sample.

The germline V gene specifies MNHEY as CDR1 and SVGAGI as CDR2. V is trimmed back by 7 bases and J by 4 bases, and the junction contains 4 bases that no gene match accounts for. The CDR3 numbers 13 residues from cysteine through phenylalanine. The CDR3 DNA has 39 bases and is translated from base 1. This clonotype has a handful of counts. Its target antigen remains unknown. Nothing much larger sits one base from this clone, and base qualities are not available. PBMCs were isolated by Ficoll-Paque density gradient centrifugation. In this chain, TRBV6-5 is recombined with TRBJ2-3, and TRBD2 aligns with 8 junction nucleotides. The clonotype originates from an adult woman who had mild COVID-19 (a few samples of this study predate the infection). The sample titles of this study are shuffled in the database, so cell type and time point are left out; the donor was told from shared clones. Sequencing used PBMCs or a T cell subset sorted from them (not recorded which). The CDR3 here reads CASTGGRSDTQYF. The DNA is as follows: TGTGCCAGCACGGGAGGGCGCTCAGATACGCAGTATTTT.